This TCR beta chain was recorded in a study of T cells in localized non-small cell lung cancer (dated by TCRdb to the early 2020s). Some background on the complete study: T cell repertoires of 200 to 250 early-stage NSCLC patients were analyzed, with tumors being compared against uninvolved tumor-adjacent lungs. The cohort consisted of about 240 treatment-naive NSCLC patients whose localized lung tumors had been resected. The mean age of the NSCLC patients was approximately 71 years, with roughly 120 men and 95 to 110 women. The paper as a whole reports these results and caveats: Because of the exploratory design, TCR variables were selected using unadjusted p-values without false-discovery rate correction. Of the top 100 tumor clones, a median of 57 were detected in paired uninvolved adjacent lung; 28 were also among that lung's top 100. Because multi-region tumor sequencing was not done, intratumor heterogeneity could not be ruled out. Higher T cell density in blood was associated with longer overall survival, whereas higher clonality in adjacent lung was associated with shorter survival. Uninvolved tumor-adjacent lung showed the highest T cell clonality, higher than tumor, which suggests more focused antigenic responses in the uninvolved tumor-adjacent lung.

The immunoSEQ Assay was used to sequence TCR beta CDR3 regions from DNA. The authors' pipeline ran thus. T cell density was computed as TCR beta template counts normalized to usable DNA estimated by amplifying housekeeping genes. Richness was estimated using the preseqR package, with extrapolation to 400,000 templates for PBMC samples and to 120,000 templates for tissue samples. Clonality was defined as one minus Pielou's evenness. Differential abundance testing on productive amino-acid clonotypes, with a minimum total count of 5 and an alpha of 0.1, was used to identify tissue-enriched TCRs. The Jaccard Index and the Morisita Overlap Index were used to measure repertoire overlap between compartments. GLIPH clustered TCR beta CDR3s with public tetramer-defined viral CDR3s; viral motifs required at least three viral sequences plus V-gene enrichment. Entries here come from immuneACCESS through TCRdb and include only in-frame sequences with V and J called. Some clones fail to appear in such tables; in the studies checked, an unresolved V gene covers under half of the shortfall, and the cause of the remainder is unknown. V, J and clone size derive from that table, while D and trimming were established from the DNA sequence. The sample table holds just under 20,000 clones, of which 70% to 90% were seen once. The ten largest clonotypes hold more than 7.5% of the sample.

At diagnosis, peripheral blood, uninvolved tumor-adjacent lung and tumor were collected and stored as a combination of fresh-frozen and FFPE material. Blood samples were analyzed as peripheral blood mononuclear cells for TCR repertoire profiling. With regard to this clone: The antigen it binds to is not known. No base-level quality is on record; no much larger clone is a single base apart.

This clonotype was sampled from a man aged 40 to 75 with stage I lung adenocarcinoma. This specimen was peripheral blood, taken before any cancer treatment.

The CDR3 region reads CASSSAGTGGHEQYF. The nucleotides are TGTGCCAGCAGTTCGGCCGGGACAGGGGGCCATGAGCAGTACTTC. This chain is built from TRBV28 and TRBJ2-7; 12 junctional bases match TRBD1. V has 4 bases trimmed and J has 7 bases trimmed; junction bases matching no gene number 8. The CDR1 and CDR2 encoded by the germline V gene are MDHEN and SYDVKM. The CDR3 runs 15 amino acids, cysteine and phenylalanine included. Only the CDR3 region is kept as DNA, spanning 45 bases read in frame from base 1.